The 16 T cell receptor beta chains reported below all come from one sample, sequenced in a study of blood T cell repertoires in COVID-19. The data were produced by immunoSEQ multiplex PCR, yet TCRdb's version contains in-frame clones alone and is incomplete. The table records some 530,000 clones, 75% to 90% of them present only once. Source material: PBMCs or T cells enriched from blood (not recorded which). The receptors come from a woman aged 55-69 years who had recovered from COVID-19.

This chain joins TRBV7-8 and TRBJ2-1; 7 bases fit TRBD2. CDR1 and CDR2 from the germline V gene are SGHVS and FQNEAQ. The CDR3 totals 15 residues. V lost 1 base and J lost 2; bases outside the gene matches: 2. Here the CDR3 reads CASSLERGAYNEQFF. DNA for the CDR3: TGTGCCAGCAGCTTAGAACGGGGGGCCTACAATGAGCAGTTCTTC. The entire variable domain, with the rest obtained from reference TRBV7-8 and TRBJ2-1, is as follows: GAGVSQSPRYKVAKRGQDVALRCDPISGHVSLFWYQQALGQGPEFLTYFQNEAQLDKSGLPSDRFFAERPEGSVSTLKIQRTQQEDSAVYLCASSLERGAYNEQFFGPGTRLTVL.

The chain recombines TRBV3-1 (or the pseudogene TRBV3-2) with TRBJ2-3; TRBD1 matches at 9 bases. CDR1 is LGHDT and CDR2 is YNNKEL in the germline V gene (reference sequence). There are 16 residues in the CDR3. Trimming at V came to 1 base and at J to 4 bases, leaving 6 bases not matched to a gene. CDR3 nucleotide sequence: TGTGCCAGCAGCCAAGTGACAGGGGGGATGCCAGATACGCAGTATTTT. Translation: CASSQVTGGMPDTQYF.

J is TRBJ1-6 and V is TRBV18; D may be TRBD1 (6 bases). Per the germline V gene, CDR1 is KGHSH and CDR2 is LQKENI. The CDR3 is made up of 13 amino acids. V lost 5 bases and J 8 bases, leaving 10 bases between the germline ends. CDR3 DNA: TGTGCCAGCTCAGATGGGGGCTATTCACCCCTCCACTTT. Protein product: CASSDGGYSPLHF.

This chain uses TRBV3-1 (or the pseudogene TRBV3-2) with TRBJ1-4, with a weak D call TRBD1 (6 bases). Trimming took off 4 bases at V and 2 bases at J, with 17 bases between the two ends. The germline V gene encodes CDR1 LGHDT and CDR2 YNNKEL (reference sequence). CDR3 length: 17 residues. The CDR3 spells CASSLTGSSFTNEKLFF. For the CDR3, the DNA is TGTGCCAGCAGCCTCACAGGGTCCTCCTTTACTAATGAAAAACTGTTTTTT.

The chain has TRBV7-6 and TRBJ2-5, with TRBD1 identical over 8 bases. The germline CDR1 and CDR2 sequences are SGHVS and FNYEAQ. With 1 base clipped from V and 2 bases from J, the junction kept 15 bases outside the gene matches. The CDR3 loop spans 19 amino acids. CDR3 sequence (DNA): TGTGCCAGCAGCTTAGTGAGAGCAGGGGGCGCGGAGAGTCAAGAGACCCAGTACTTC. Translating it yields CASSLVRAGGAESQETQYF. Variable domain in full (rest from reference TRBV7-6 and TRBJ2-5): GAGVSQSPRYKVTKRGQDVALRCDPISGHVSLYWYRQALGQGPEFLTYFNYEAQQDKSGLPNDRFSAERPEGSISTLTIQRTEQRDSAMYRCASSLVRAGGAESQETQYFGPGTRLLVL.

The V gene is TRBV6-2 or TRBV6-3, the J gene TRBJ1-5; D gene uncertain. The germline V gene has CDR1 MNHEY and CDR2 SVGEGT. The CDR3 spans 17 residues. The ends were cut back, 4 bases at V and 2 bases at J, with 18 bases in the middle. The CDR3 is CASSFYRQFGGNQPQHF. The CDR3 bases are TGTGCCAGCAGTTTTTATCGGCAATTCGGGGGCAATCAGCCCCAGCATTTT.

This clone was seen a single time. Other nucleotide sequences from this sample produce the same CDR3. The genes are TRBV4-1 and TRBJ1-2; 7 bases agree with TRBD1. The CDR3 is 15 residues long. V was clipped by 2 bases and J by 2 bases; unmatched bases: 5. Germline V gives CDR1 MGHRA, CDR2 YSYEKL. The CDR3 DNA is TGCGCCAGCAGCCAACCCACGACAGGGAACTATGGCTACACCTTC. Translating gives CASSQPTTGNYGYTF.

The chain recombines TRBV27 with TRBJ1-2; D is ambiguous. The CDR3 totals 12 residues. Trimming took 5 bases from V and 7 from J, leaving 11 bases between them. Per germline, CDR1 MNHEY and CDR2 SMNVEV (reference sequence). The CDR3 DNA reads as TGTGCCAGCAGTGGCCCTCGGGGTGGCTACACCTTC. Translating it yields CASSGPRGGYTF.

The chain combines TRBV10-3 with TRBJ2-3, with 7 bases identical to TRBD1. With V trimmed by 7 bases and J by 2 bases, 9 bases remained unmatched. The CDR3 contains 15 residues. CDR1 and CDR2 from the germline V gene are ENHRY and SYGVKD. This CDR3 reads CAIKGAASLTDTQYF. The DNA for the CDR3 is TGTGCCATCAAGGGGGCGGCTTCCCTCACAGATACGCAGTATTTT.

Here the CDR3 reads CASSLQGAVAGNTIYF. The CDR3 DNA follows: TGTGCCAGCAGCTTACAGGGGGCAGTAGCTGGAAACACCATATATTTT. V and J are TRBV13 and TRBJ1-3, with 8 bases identical to TRBD1. After removal of 2 bases from V and 2 bases from J, the junction contained 5 bases not matched to a gene. Germline V gene data show CDR1 as PRHDT and CDR2 as FYEKMQ (reference sequence). The length of the CDR3 is 16 residues.

This chain joins TRBV12-3 or TRBV12-4 and TRBJ2-1; no definite D call. The CDR3 extends over 12 amino acids. V lost 3 bases and J lost 3, with 3 bases in between. The CDR3 nucleotides read TGTGCCAGCAGTTTCGGCTACAATGAGCAGTTCTTC. As protein: CASSFGYNEQFF.

This clone appeared a few times. V usage is TRBV4-1 and J usage is TRBJ2-2, with D possibly being TRBD2 (5 bases). Germline V lookup: CDR1 MGHRA, CDR2 YSYEKL. Deletions cut 4 bases from V and 3 bases from J, with 12 bases between. The CDR3 spans 15 residues. CDR3 bases: TGCGCCAGCAGCCGCGTCGGGGATTACACCGGGGAGCTGTTTTTT. This translates into CASSRVGDYTGELFF.

J is TRBJ1-5 and V is TRBV30; D ambiguous. The V gene lost 3 bases and the J gene lost 0 bases, with 12 bases spanning the gap. The CDR3 loop spans 15 amino acids. Germline V gene lookup returns CDR1 GTSNPN and CDR2 SVGIG (reference sequence). The CDR3 DNA reads TGTGCCTGGAGCGGTGGGCTGAATAGCAATCAGCCCCAGCATTTT. This gives the protein CAWSGGLNSNQPQHF.

The chain has TRBV7-8 and TRBJ2-7, with D tentatively TRBD1 (6 bases). The germline CDR1 and CDR2 sequences are SGHVS and FQNEAQ. With 3 bases removed from V and 4 bases from J, the gap between germline ends came to 10 bases. The CDR3 is 13 amino acids. This CDR3 reads CASSFRTEYEQYF. CDR3 nucleotide sequence: TGTGCCAGCAGCTTTAGGACAGAGTACGAGCAGTACTTC.

This chain joins TRBV5-1 and TRBJ2-3; TRBD1 aligns across 7 bases. V shed 2 bases, J shed 1 base, and the junction held 7 bases outside the gene matches. Germline CDR1 and CDR2: SGHRS and YFSETQ. This CDR3 is 16 amino acids long. For the CDR3, the DNA is TGCGCCAGCAGCTTTACGGACAGGCCCGGCACAGATACGCAGTATTTT. Its protein product is CASSFTDRPGTDTQYF.

This clone was detected once. This sample includes further DNA sequences coding for the same CDR3. This chain uses TRBV5-1 with TRBJ1-3; D is undetermined. The V end lost 0 bases, the J end lost 2 bases, and 6 bases lay between the germline ends. Germline V lookup: CDR1 SGHRS, CDR2 YFSETQ. CDR3 length: 14 residues. The CDR3 loop reads CASSLGTAGNTIYF. Here the CDR3 DNA reads TGCGCCAGCAGCTTGGGTACAGCTGGAAACACCATATATTTT.